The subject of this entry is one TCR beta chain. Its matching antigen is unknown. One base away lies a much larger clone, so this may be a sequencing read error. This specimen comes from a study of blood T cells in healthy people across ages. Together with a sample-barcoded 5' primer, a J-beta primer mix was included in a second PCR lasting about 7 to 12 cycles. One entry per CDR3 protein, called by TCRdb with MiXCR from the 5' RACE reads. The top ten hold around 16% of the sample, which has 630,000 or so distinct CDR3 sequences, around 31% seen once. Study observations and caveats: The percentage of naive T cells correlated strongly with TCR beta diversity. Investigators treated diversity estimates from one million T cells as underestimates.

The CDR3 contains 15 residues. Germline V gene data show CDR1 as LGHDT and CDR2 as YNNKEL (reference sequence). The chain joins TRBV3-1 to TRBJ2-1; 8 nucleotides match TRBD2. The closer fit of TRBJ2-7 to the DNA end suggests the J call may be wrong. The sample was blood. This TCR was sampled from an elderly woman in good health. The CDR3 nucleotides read TGTGCCAGCAGCCGTTCAGCGGGGGCCTACAATGAGCAGTACTTC. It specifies CASSRSAGAYNEQYF.